Here is one TCR beta chain with its context. Its target is unknown. TCRdb's table, derived via immunoSEQ multiplex PCR, lists solely in-frame clones and lacks some. There are about 85,000 clones in the sample; more than 75% occur only once, and approximately 3% lies in the top ten. This sample was taken from a study of T cell responses to AZD1222 COVID-19 vaccine. Study findings and constraints: The CD4 TCRs associated with vaccination extended across spike and predominated at 160-218 and 743-854. Recipients of AZD1222 seropositive at baseline numbered only 5 or 6. None of the repertoires were sampled until the peak T cell response had passed. Within unmutated variant regions lay the reported targets of nearly half of spike-specific TCRs.

This sequence was found in an adult in good health. Sequencing was performed on peripheral blood, taken on day 0 of AZD1222 vaccination.

The CDR3 sequence is CSVGGYTF. The CDR3 DNA sequence: TGCAGCGTCGGTGGCTACACCTTC. The V call is TRBV29-1, the J call TRBJ1-2; no definite D call. The CDR3 is 8 amino acids. Trimming took off 6 bases at V and 7 bases at J, with 3 bases between the two ends. From germline, CDR1 is SQVTM and CDR2 ANQGSEA.